The rows below give T cell receptor beta chains drawn from one sample of a study of lung T cells in sarcoidosis with Löfgren's syndrome. MiXCR was run by TCRdb on the reads, yielding one entry per CDR3 protein. The table shows around 60,000 distinct CDR3 sequences, with around 21% occurring only once. Material for sequencing was CD4+ T cells from PBMCs. Receptors were obtained from a human donor with sarcoidosis (Löfgren's syndrome or another form), or a control subject (not recorded which). Each CDR3 is given with its conserved first and last residue. D genes are given only for firm matches. Rows give clone size only sometimes, using once, few, many, or a class for an expanded clone.

clone_size j_call d_call v_call cdr3_nt cdr3_aa
many TRBJ2-7 . TRBV6-6 TGTGCCAGCAGTTACTCTTCGGGGAGCTCCTACGAGCAGTACTTC CASSYSSGSSYEQYF
. TRBJ1-3 . TRBV29-1 TGCAGCGTTTGGGACGGGGGTTCCGGAAACACCATATATTTT CSVWDGGSGNTIYF
many TRBJ2-6 . TRBV19 TGTGCCACCCACAGGGGAGGTACTGGGGCCAACGTCCTGACTTTC CATHRGGTGANVLTF
. TRBJ2-3 . TRBV4-2 TGTGCCAACAGCCAGGGATCCTCTAGCACAGATACGCAGTATTTT CANSQGSSSTDTQYF
medium-sized TRBJ1-1 . TRBV6-6 TGTGCCAGCAGTTACTCCACCGGCGAGGCTTTCTTT CASSYSTGEAFF
many TRBJ1-5 . TRBV19 TGTGCCAGTAGTAGGGTCGCTGATCAGCCCCAGCATTTT CASSRVADQPQHF
many TRBJ2-5 TRBD1 TRBV15 TGTGCCACCAGCAGAGATCTTGGGACAGGGCGCCAAGAGACCCAGTACTTC CATSRDLGTGRQETQYF
. TRBJ2-1 . TRBV20-1 TGCAGTGCTAGAGATGTGACACCCAATGAGCAGTTCTTC CSARDVTPNEQFF
medium-sized TRBJ2-1 TRBD2 TRBV28 TGTGCCAGCAGCCGCCTAGCGGGAGAGGCGTATGAGCAGTTCTTC CASSRLAGEAYEQFF
. TRBJ1-4 . TRBV7-9 TGTGCCAGCAGCCCTCCCCCGGACAGCGATGAAAAACTGTTTTTT CASSPPPDSDEKLFF
. TRBJ2-7 TRBD1 TRBV7-9 TGTGCCAGCAGCTTAGACGACAGGGGTTTTCTTTACTTC CASSLDDRGFLYF
many TRBJ1-2 . TRBV4-1 TGCGCCAGCAGCCAAGATGGGGACGGCATCTATGGCTACACCTTC CASSQDGDGIYGYTF
few TRBJ1-1 TRBD1 TRBV18 TGTGCCAGCTCACCACCGACAGGGGCTGAAGCTTTCTTT CASSPPTGAEAFF
. TRBJ2-3 TRBD2 TRBV24-1 TGTGCCACCAGTCCTAGCGGGAGGGGCGCAGATACGCAGTATTTT CATSPSGRGADTQYF
many TRBJ2-1 . TRBV7-6 TGTGCCAGCAGCTTAGCGTTTGGGCCCGACAATGAGCAGTTCTTC CASSLAFGPDNEQFF
few TRBJ1-3 . TRBV28 TGTGCCAGCACCTTGGACGGAAGGTCTGGAAACACCATATATTTT CASTLDGRSGNTIYF
few TRBJ2-2 TRBD2 TRBV19 TGTGCCAGTATCCCTCGCCGGGACTATCCCGCATGGCTCGGGGAGCTGTTTTTT CASIPRRDYPAWLGELFF
few TRBJ2-5 TRBD2 TRBV6-1 TGTGCCAGCAGTTCCACCACGGGAGGGGAGACCCAGTACTTC CASSSTTGGETQYF
many TRBJ2-1 . TRBV20-1 TGCAGTGCTGAAATAGGGGGACTGGCGGGAGCCTACAATGAGCAGTTCTTC CSAEIGGLAGAYNEQFF
. TRBJ1-4 . TRBV4-3 TGCGCCAGCAGCCAAGATCTTATCGGGGCAGGAACGAATGAAAAACTGTTTTTT CASSQDLIGAGTNEKLFF
. TRBJ1-2 . TRBV14 TGTGCCAGCAGCCAGGGGAACAGGGAGTATGGCTACACCTTC CASSQGNREYGYTF
many TRBJ2-2 TRBD1 TRBV20-1 TGCAGTGCTGCACCCCACAGGGGCTTCACCGGGGAGCTGTTTTTT CSAAPHRGFTGELFF
many TRBJ2-3 TRBD1 TRBV7-2 TGTGCCAGCAGCCCCACGGGACAGTTAAGGACAGATACGCAGTATTTT CASSPTGQLRTDTQYF
. TRBJ2-5 . TRBV3-1 TGTGCCAGCAGCCAAGTTTCAGAGACCCAGTACTTC CASSQVSETQYF
many TRBJ2-3 . TRBV20-1 TGCAGTGCTCCACCGGCCTCGACAGATACGCAGTATTTT CSAPPASTDTQYF
. TRBJ2-3 . TRBV10-1 TGCGCCAGCACGGACATGATCACAGATACGCAGTATTTT CASTDMITDTQYF
many TRBJ2-3 . TRBV2 TGTGCCAGCAGTTGGTGGACGGCCAGGGATACGCAGTATTTT CASSWWTARDTQYF
. TRBJ1-2 . TRBV6-2/TRBV6-3 TGCGCCAGCAGTGAGGGGGAGGGCTACACCTTC CASSEGEGYTF
few TRBJ1-3 . TRBV18 TGTGCCAGCTCACCAACAGGGACCTCTGGAAACACCATATATTTT CASSPTGTSGNTIYF
many TRBJ1-1 . TRBV7-6 TGTACCAGCAGCTTCAACATGAACACTGAAGCTTTCTTT CTSSFNMNTEAFF
medium-sized TRBJ2-7 . TRBV27 TGTGCCAGCAGCCGCGACAGGTCCTACGAGCAGTACTTC CASSRDRSYEQYF
many TRBJ2-7 . TRBV6-1 TGTGCCAGCAGTTATGGCTGGAGCTCCTACGAGCAGTACTTC CASSYGWSSYEQYF
many TRBJ2-5 TRBD2 TRBV20-1 TGCAGTGCCAACCCCCGACTAGCGGGAGTATCCCAGTACTTC CSANPRLAGVSQYF
many TRBJ1-1 TRBD1 TRBV7-6 TGTGCCAGCAGCTCGGTGGGGGACAGGCCTATGAACACTGAAGCTTTCTTT CASSSVGDRPMNTEAFF
many TRBJ2-3 . TRBV16 TGTGCCAGCAGCCAACTTCCAGGAGTCAGGGTCACAGATACGCAGTATTTT CASSQLPGVRVTDTQYF
. TRBJ2-2 . TRBV7-9 TGTGCCAGCGGTCCGAGGGTCACCGGGGAGCTGTTTTTT CASGPRVTGELFF
. TRBJ1-5 . TRBV5-1 TGCGCCAGCAGCTTGGATGGTTTAGGGCAGCCCCAGCATTTT CASSLDGLGQPQHF
. TRBJ1-5 TRBD1 TRBV30 TGTGCCTGGAGGGAACAGGGGGCAGGAGGTCAGCCCCAGCATTTT CAWREQGAGGQPQHF
. TRBJ2-7 TRBD2 TRBV5-1 TGCGCCAGCAGTGTAACTAGCGGGACCCAATACGAGCAGTACTTC CASSVTSGTQYEQYF
many TRBJ1-5 TRBD1 TRBV27 TGTGCCAGCAGCACAGGAGGGGGCTTCAATCAGCCCCAGCATTTT CASSTGGGFNQPQHF
many TRBJ2-3 . TRBV7-6 TGTGCCAGCAGCTTAGTGAGCGGGCCGCAGTATTTT CASSLVSGPQYF
few TRBJ1-1 . TRBV3-1 TGTGCCAGCAGCCAAAAGAGAACGGAGGCTTTCTTT CASSQKRTEAFF
many TRBJ1-1 TRBD1 TRBV28 TGTGCCAGCAGGTTAGGGACAGAGAACACTGAAGCTTTCTTT CASRLGTENTEAFF
many TRBJ2-3 . TRBV20-1 TGCAGTGCCCCTCCAGGGAATTCGGATACGCAGTATTTT CSAPPGNSDTQYF
. TRBJ2-7 TRBD2 TRBV10-3 TGTGCCATCAGTGCCTGGCGGGGGAGCTCCTACGAGCAGTACTTC CAISAWRGSSYEQYF
. TRBJ2-3 TRBD2 TRBV5-1 TGCGCCAGCAGCTTGGGCGCGGGGGTAACAGATACGCAGTATTTT CASSLGAGVTDTQYF
. TRBJ1-5 . TRBV7-2 TGTGCCAGCAGCTCGGACAGAAATCAGCCCCAGCATTTT CASSSDRNQPQHF
few TRBJ2-5 . TRBV7-9 TGTGCCAGCAGCTTAGGGGTGGGGTCTGGGGAGACCCAGTACTTC CASSLGVGSGETQYF
many TRBJ2-4 TRBD1 TRBV20-1 TGCAGTGCTTCCCGGCCCGCAGGGGGATCCAAAAACATTCAGTACTTC CSASRPAGGSKNIQYF
many TRBJ1-3 . TRBV6-6 TGTGCCAGCAGTTACTCACGATGGGCTGGAAACACCATATATTTT CASSYSRWAGNTIYF
few TRBJ2-1 . TRBV5-1 TGCGCCAGCAGCTCTGGGACGACCTCCTACAATGAGCAGTTCTTC CASSSGTTSYNEQFF
many TRBJ2-3 TRBD1 TRBV20-1 TGCAGTGCTCTCCGGACAGGGCTTACAGATACGCAGTATTTT CSALRTGLTDTQYF
. TRBJ1-1 . TRBV12-5 TGTGCTAGTGGTTTGGTACTCGGGGGTAGCACTGAAGCTTTCTTT CASGLVLGGSTEAFF
. TRBJ2-4 TRBD1 TRBV3-1 TGTGCCAGCAGCCTAGGGGGCACGGCCAAAAACATTCAGTACTTC CASSLGGTAKNIQYF
. TRBJ1-3 TRBD1 TRBV6-2/TRBV6-3 TGTGCCAGCAGTCGACAGGGTTCTAGAAACGCCATATATTTT CASSRQGSRNAIYF